This T cell receptor beta chain derives from a study of OX40 agonist ivuxolimab in advanced cancers. Describing the broader study: Ivuxolimab was an agonistic, fully human IgG2 monoclonal antibody directed against OX40 (CD134), a costimulatory receptor. Peripheral TCRbeta sequencing aimed to test whether ivuxolimab altered TCR sequence diversity and caused clonal T-cell expansion. Among the roughly 50 dose-escalation patients, about 20 had hepatocellular carcinoma, some 15 melanoma, 9 renal cell carcinoma and 9 head and neck cancer. In the dose-escalation cohort, 70% to 85% of patients were male, and the mean age was around 65 years with a range of 23 to 79. The paper describes the monotherapy dose-escalation part (N of about 47 patients) of the phase I trial of ivuxolimab. Prior anti-PD-1, anti-PD-L1 or anti-CTLA-4 therapy was permitted, and checkpoint inhibitors had been received by 40% to 50% of dose-escalation patients. Intravenous ivuxolimab was administered to patients every 2 weeks at six dose levels: 0.01, 0.1, 0.3, 1.5, 3 and 10 mg/kg. Partial responses occurred in three dose-escalation patients: two with cutaneous melanoma and one with hepatocellular carcinoma.

The trial excluded patients who had a history of autoimmune disease or who were on systemic immunosuppression. Peripheral blood for TCR sequencing was collected from all dose cohorts at baseline, on cycle 4 day 1, and on cycle 7 day 1. Samples came from an open-label, multicenter, first-in-human phase I dose-escalation trial of ivuxolimab. Adults with locally advanced or metastatic head and neck squamous cell, hepatocellular, melanoma or renal cell carcinoma were enrolled in the trial. Before TCR sequencing, CD4+ T cells and CD8+ T cells were sorted from peripheral blood as separate populations. About this clone itself: Its antigen is still unknown. Base qualities are not provided; no much larger clone lies one nucleotide away.

Genomic DNA was isolated from the sorted cells so that the TCRbeta CDR3 region could be sequenced. TCRbeta CDR3 regions were sequenced using the immunoSEQ Assay. TCRdb's version of the immuneACCESS table is confined to in-frame rearrangements and falls short of the full clone set. An unresolved V gene accounts for under half of the shortfall where checked; the remainder is of unknown origin. This sample holds 60,000 to 75,000 clones; approximately 90% were observed only once. The ten largest clones take up about 1% of the sample. Study-wide conclusions, independent of this receptor: Low levels of normalized T-cell clonal expansion were also shown by some nonresponding patients. After ivuxolimab, expanded clones were on average more numerous among CD8+ T cells than among CD4+ T cells. The antigen specificity of the clonally expanded peripheral T cells was not determined. At doses of 0.1 to 3.0 mg/kg, clonal expansion of both CD4+ and CD8+ T cells in blood was seen between baseline and week 6. In partial responders in the 0.1-3.0 mg/kg groups, normalized peripheral clonal expansion was found to be among the lowest, especially among CD8+ T cells.

CDR1 and CDR2 (MGHRA, YSYEKL) derive from the germline V gene. At the junction V is shortened by 2 bases and J by 2 bases, with 13 bases in between. The CDR3 runs 15 residues from the cysteine to the phenylalanine. Only the CDR3 part of the read is kept: 45 bases, read in frame from the first base. The receptor was isolated from an adult with an advanced solid tumor such as melanoma, head and neck, liver or kidney cancer. The rearrangement combines TRBV4-1 with TRBJ2-7, with the D gene too uncertain to name. The sequenced sample was CD4+ or CD8+ T cells sorted from blood, obtained in a trial of the OX40 agonist ivuxolimab. The nucleotide sequence is TGCGCCAGCAGCCAACGTCTCGGATTTCCCTACGAGCAGTACTTC. Translation gives CASSQRLGFPYEQYF.